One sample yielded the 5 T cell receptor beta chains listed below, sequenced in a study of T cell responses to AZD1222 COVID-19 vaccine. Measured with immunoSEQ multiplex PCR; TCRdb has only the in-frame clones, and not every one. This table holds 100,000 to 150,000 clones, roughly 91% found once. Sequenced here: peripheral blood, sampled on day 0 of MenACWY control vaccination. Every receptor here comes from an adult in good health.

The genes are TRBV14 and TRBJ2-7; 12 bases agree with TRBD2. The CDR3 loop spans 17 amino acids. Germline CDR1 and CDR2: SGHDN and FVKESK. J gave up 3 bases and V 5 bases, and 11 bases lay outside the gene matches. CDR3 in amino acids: CASSERTSGVPFYEQYF. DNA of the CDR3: TGTGCCAGCAGCGAACGGACTAGCGGGGTTCCTTTCTACGAGCAGTACTTC. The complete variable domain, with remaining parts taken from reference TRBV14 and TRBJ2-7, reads EAGVTQFPSHSVIEKGQTVTLRCDPISGHDNLYWYRRVMGKEIKFLLHFVKESKQDESGMPNNRFLAERTGGTYSTLKVQPAELEDSGVYFCASSERTSGVPFYEQYFGPGTRLTVT.

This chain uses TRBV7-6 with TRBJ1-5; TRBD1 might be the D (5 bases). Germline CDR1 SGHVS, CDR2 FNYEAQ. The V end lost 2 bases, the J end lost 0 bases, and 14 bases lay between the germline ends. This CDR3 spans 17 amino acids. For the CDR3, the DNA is TGTGCCAGCAGCTTAAGGGGCCCAGGGTTTAGCAATCAGCCCCAGCATTTT. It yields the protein CASSLRGPGFSNQPQHF.

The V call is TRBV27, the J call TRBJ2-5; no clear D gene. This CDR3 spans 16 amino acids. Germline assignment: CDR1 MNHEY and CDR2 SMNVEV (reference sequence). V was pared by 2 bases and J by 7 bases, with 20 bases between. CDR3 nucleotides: TGTGCCAGCAGTTTACTTGGGTCACCAGGCTGGGGGACCCAGTACTTC. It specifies CASSLLGSPGWGTQYF.

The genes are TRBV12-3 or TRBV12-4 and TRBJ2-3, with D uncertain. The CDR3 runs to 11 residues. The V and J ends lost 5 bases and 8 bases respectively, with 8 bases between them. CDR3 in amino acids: CASSGLGTQYF. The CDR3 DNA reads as TGTGCCAGCAGTGGTCTGGGTACGCAGTATTTT.

In nucleotides, the CDR3 is TGTGCCAGCAGTTACTCGAGCGGTCGGATGAACACTGAAGCTTTCTTT. This gives the protein CASSYSSGRMNTEAFF. This chain links TRBV6-5 with TRBJ1-1; unclear D gene. CDR1 is MNHEY and CDR2 is SVGAGI in the germline V gene. Trimming pared 0 bases from V and 0 bases from J, leaving 11 bases between. CDR3 length equals 16 residues.